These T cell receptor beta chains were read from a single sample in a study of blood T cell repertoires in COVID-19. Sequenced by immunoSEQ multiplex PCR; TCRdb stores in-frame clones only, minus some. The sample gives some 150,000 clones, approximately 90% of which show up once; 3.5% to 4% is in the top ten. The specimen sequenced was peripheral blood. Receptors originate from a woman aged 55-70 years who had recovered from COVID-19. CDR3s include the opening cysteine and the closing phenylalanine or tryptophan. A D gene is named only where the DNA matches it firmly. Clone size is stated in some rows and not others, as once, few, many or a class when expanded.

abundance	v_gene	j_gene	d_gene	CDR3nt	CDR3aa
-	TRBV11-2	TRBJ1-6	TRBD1	TGTGCCAGCCGGCGACAGGGCAATTCACCCCTCCACTTT	CASRRQGNSPLHF
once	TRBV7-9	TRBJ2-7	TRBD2	TGTGCCAGCAGCCCCTCGGGACTAGCGGGGGGAAAACTTTTCTACGAGCAGTACTTC	CASSPSGLAGGKLFYEQYF
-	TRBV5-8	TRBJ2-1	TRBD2	TGTGCCAGCAGCTTAGGACTAGCGGGGGACAATGAGCAGTTCTTC	CASSLGLAGDNEQFF
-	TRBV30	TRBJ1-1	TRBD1	TGTGCCTGGAGTTCCACCGGGACAGGTAGCATGAACACTGAAGCTTTCTTT	CAWSSTGTGSMNTEAFF
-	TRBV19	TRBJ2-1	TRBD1	TGTGCCAGTAGTATTAGCCGGGACAGGGGAACGGATGAGCAGTTCTTC	CASSISRDRGTDEQFF
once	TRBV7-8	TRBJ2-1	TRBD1	TGTGCCAGCAGCTTAGCCCGGGACAGGGACAACAATGAGCAGTTCTTC	CASSLARDRDNNEQFF
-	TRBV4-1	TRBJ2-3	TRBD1	TGCGCCAGCAGCCAAATGGGACAGGGTATGGATACGCAGTATTTT	CASSQMGQGMDTQYF
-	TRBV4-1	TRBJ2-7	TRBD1	TGCGCCAGCAGCCAATCGCCGGGACAGGGGGCTTACGAGCAGTACTTC	CASSQSPGQGAYEQYF
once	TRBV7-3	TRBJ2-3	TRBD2	TGTGCCAGCAGCTTAATAGGGCTAGCGGGGGGTTTTGATACGCAGTATTTT	CASSLIGLAGGFDTQYF
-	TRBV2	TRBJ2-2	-	TGTGCCAGCAAGGTACAGGGGAACACCGGGGAGCTGTTTTTT	CASKVQGNTGELFF
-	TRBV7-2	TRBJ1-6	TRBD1	TGTGCCAGCAGCTCAACGACAGGGTTGTCACCCCTCCACTTT	CASSSTTGLSPLHF
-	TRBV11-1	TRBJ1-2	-	TGTGCCAGCACTCCCCTCGAAGGTCGGGGTGGCTACACCTTC	CASTPLEGRGGYTF
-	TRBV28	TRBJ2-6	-	TGTGCCAGCAGTGTTACCGGGTCCATCGTCTCTGGGGCCAACGTCCTGACTTTC	CASSVTGSIVSGANVLTF
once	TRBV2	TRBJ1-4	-	TGTGCCAGCGGAGTGTTAGAGAATGAAAAACTGTTTTTT	CASGVLENEKLFF
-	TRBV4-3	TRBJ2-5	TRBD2	TGCGCCAGCAGCCCGGGACTAGCGGGAGAGACCCAGTACTTC	CASSPGLAGETQYF
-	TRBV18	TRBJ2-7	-	TGTGCCAGCTCGCCCCAACCGGGACAACTATCCTACGAGCAGTACTTC	CASSPQPGQLSYEQYF
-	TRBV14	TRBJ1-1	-	TGTGCCAGTTTAATGGGGGGGGCAATGACTGAAGCTTTCTTT	CASLMGGAMTEAFF
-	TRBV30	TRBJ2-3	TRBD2	TGTGCCTGGTCCCCGGGGGGGGATACGCAGTATTTT	CAWSPGGDTQYF
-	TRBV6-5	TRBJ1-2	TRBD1	TGTGCCAGCAGTTCGAGGGACAGGGTTTATGGCTACACCTTC	CASSSRDRVYGYTF
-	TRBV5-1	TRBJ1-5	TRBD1	TGCGCCAGCAGAATCGGACAGGGGGACAATCAGCCCCAGCATTTT	CASRIGQGDNQPQHF
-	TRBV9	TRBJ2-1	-	TGTGCCAGCAGCCAGGACGGGGGAGCGTACAATGAGCAGTTCTTC	CASSQDGGAYNEQFF
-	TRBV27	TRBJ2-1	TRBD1	TGTGCCAGCAGTTTACCGGGACAGGGCCGGGGCTGGGTCTTC	CASSLPGQGRGWVF
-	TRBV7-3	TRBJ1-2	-	TGTGCCAGCAGCCCCGAGGACCCCATCAAGGGACAAACCTTC	CASSPEDPIKGQTF
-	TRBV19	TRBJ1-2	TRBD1	TGTGCCAGTAGTAGGGACAGGGCCCGTGGCTACACCTTC	CASSRDRARGYTF
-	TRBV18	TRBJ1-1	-	TGTGCCAGCTCACCGTCAGCAGGTGAAGCTTTCTTT	CASSPSAGEAFF
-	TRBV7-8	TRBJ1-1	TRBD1	TGTGCCAGCAGCTTGTACTCGGGACAGGGGGCCCCTTGGCCATTT	CASSLYSGQGAPWPF
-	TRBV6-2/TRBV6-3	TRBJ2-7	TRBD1	TGTGCCAGCAGTAATTTAGCAGGGGGCTCCCATCGCTACGAGCAGTACTTC	CASSNLAGGSHRYEQYF
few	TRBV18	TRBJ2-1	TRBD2	TGTGCCAGCTCATCAACTAGCGGGGGGTACAATGAGCAGTTCTTC	CASSSTSGGYNEQFF
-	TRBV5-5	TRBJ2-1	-	TGTGCCAGCAGCACCGGACGGGGGTTCTACAATGAGCAGTTCTTC	CASSTGRGFYNEQFF
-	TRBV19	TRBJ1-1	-	TGTGCCACCCTCCACGGAGGGAACACTGAAGCTTTCTTT	CATLHGGNTEAFF
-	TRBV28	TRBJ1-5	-	TGTGCCAGCAACTTCGATAGCAATCAGCCCCAGCATTTT	CASNFDSNQPQHF
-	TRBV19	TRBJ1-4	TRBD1	TGTGCCAGTAGCCGACAGGGCGAGAATGAAAAACTGTTTTTT	CASSRQGENEKLFF
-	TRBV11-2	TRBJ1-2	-	TGTGCCAGCAGCGCAGGGACAAGCTATGGCTACACCTTC	CASSAGTSYGYTF
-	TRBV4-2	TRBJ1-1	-	TGTGCCAGCCAAGAACTGTCCAGCCTAGTCACTGAAGCTTTCTTT	CASQELSSLVTEAFF
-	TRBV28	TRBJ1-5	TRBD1	TGTGCCAGCAGTGTACACACAGGGGGCGGAAATCAGCCCCAGCATTTT	CASSVHTGGGNQPQHF
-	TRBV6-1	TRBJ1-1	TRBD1	TGTGCCAGCAGTGGGGGGTATTTCACAGGGGTTGACACTGAAGCTTTCTTT	CASSGGYFTGVDTEAFF
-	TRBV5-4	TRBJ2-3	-	TGTGCCAGCAGATATCAGTGGGGCAGCACAGATACGCAGTATTTT	CASRYQWGSTDTQYF
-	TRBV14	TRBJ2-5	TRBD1	TGTGCCAGCAGCCCCCGGACAGGGACCATCCATGGGACCCAGTACTTC	CASSPRTGTIHGTQYF
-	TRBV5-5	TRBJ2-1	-	TGTGCCAGCAGCTTGGAATTATGGCAGGGCTACAATGAGCAGTTCTTC	CASSLELWQGYNEQFF
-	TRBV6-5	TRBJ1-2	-	TGTGCCAGCAGCCGACAGCTCTATGGCTACACCTTC	CASSRQLYGYTF
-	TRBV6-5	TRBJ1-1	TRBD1	TGTGCCAGCAGTTACCCTCAGGGGGCTGGTGAAGCTTTCTTT	CASSYPQGAGEAFF
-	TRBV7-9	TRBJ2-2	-	TGTGCCAGCAGCTCGGGACTTCAAACCGGGGAGCTGTTTTTT	CASSSGLQTGELFF